This T cell receptor (beta chain) stems from a study of identical twins. In germline, CDR1 is SGHVS, CDR2 FQNEAQ. The V and J ends lost 1 base and 0 bases respectively, with 19 bases between them. The length of the CDR3 is 19 residues. The study, taken as a whole, reports: Models underpredicted monozygotic twin sharing of out-of-frame TCR alpha. Surplus twin overlap in beta out-of-frame sequences was less pronounced.

TCRdb redid the calling of the 5' RACE reads with MiXCR, one entry per CDR3 protein. The table shows fewer than 900,000 distinct CDR3 sequences, with 21% occurring only once. Turning to this clonotype: What it recognizes is unknown.

These same records also appear under a second study, on T cells expressing NK-cell markers. That source adds: In more than 5 donors, dominant CD3+CD56+NKG2C+ clonotypes ranked among the top 10 CD8+ clonotypes.

The sample comprised PBMCs. The V call is TRBV7-8, the J call TRBJ2-1, with D uncertain. The TCR was taken from a woman younger than 35 in good health. The CDR3 DNA reads as TGTGCCAGCAGCTTAGTGGCTACCAGCGCACCTACCTCCTACAATGAGCAGTTCTTC. Its protein is CASSLVATSAPTSYNEQFF.